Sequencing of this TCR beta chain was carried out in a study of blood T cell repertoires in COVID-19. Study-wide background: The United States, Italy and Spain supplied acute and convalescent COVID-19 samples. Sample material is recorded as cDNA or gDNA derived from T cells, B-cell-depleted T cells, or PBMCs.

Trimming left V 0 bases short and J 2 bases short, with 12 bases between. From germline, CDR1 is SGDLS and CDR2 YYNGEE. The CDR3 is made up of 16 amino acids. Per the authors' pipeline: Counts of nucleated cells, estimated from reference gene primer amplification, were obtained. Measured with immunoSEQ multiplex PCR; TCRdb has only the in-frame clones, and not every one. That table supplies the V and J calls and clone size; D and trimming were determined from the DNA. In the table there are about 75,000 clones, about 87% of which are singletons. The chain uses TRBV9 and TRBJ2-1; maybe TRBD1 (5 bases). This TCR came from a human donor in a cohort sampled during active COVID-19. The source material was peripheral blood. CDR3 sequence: CASSVGEGAPYNEQFF. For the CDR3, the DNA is TGTGCCAGCAGCGTAGGAGAAGGGGCCCCCTACAATGAGCAGTTCTTC.